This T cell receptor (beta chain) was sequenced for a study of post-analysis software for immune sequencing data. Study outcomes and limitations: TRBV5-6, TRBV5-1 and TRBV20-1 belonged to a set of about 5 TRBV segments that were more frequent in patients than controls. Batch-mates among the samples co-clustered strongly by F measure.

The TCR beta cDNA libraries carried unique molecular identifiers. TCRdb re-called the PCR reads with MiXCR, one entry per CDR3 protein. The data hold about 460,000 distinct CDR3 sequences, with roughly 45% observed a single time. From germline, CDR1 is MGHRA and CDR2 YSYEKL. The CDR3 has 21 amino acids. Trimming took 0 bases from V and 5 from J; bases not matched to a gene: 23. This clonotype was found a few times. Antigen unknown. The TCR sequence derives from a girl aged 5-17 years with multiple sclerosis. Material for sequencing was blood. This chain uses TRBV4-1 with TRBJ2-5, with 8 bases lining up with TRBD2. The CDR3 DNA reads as TGCGCCAGCAGCCAAGATGGGATAGGCCTAGCGGGTCGCGGGTTTCCTGAGACCCAGTACTTC. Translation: CASSQDGIGLAGRGFPETQYF.